The 32 T cell receptor beta chains listed next were all sequenced from one sample in a study of cytomegalovirus exposure and HLA in healthy donors. Using immunoSEQ multiplex PCR, the repertoire was profiled, and TCRdb retains in-frame clones only, with some absent. The sample shows around 140,000 clones, around 86% of them seen only once. Sequencing was done on a sample of PBMCs. These receptors originate from a man younger than 30 in good health and CMV-seropositive.

This chain uses TRBV5-1 with TRBJ2-7; 10 bases align to TRBD1. The length of the CDR3 is 15 residues. The trim removed 5 bases at V and 1 base at J, leaving 6 bases unmatched. Germline loops: CDR1 SGHRS, CDR2 YFSETQ. CDR3 sequence (DNA): TGCGCCAGCAGTTCCGGACAGGGGGTTTCCTACGAGCAGTACTTC. Its protein product is CASSSGQGVSYEQYF.

This clone appeared once. The genes are TRBV10-3 and TRBJ2-7; a possible D gene is TRBD1 (5 bases). V was cut by 0 bases and J by 1 base, with 16 bases left in between. The CDR3 loop spans 17 amino acids. Germline lookup yields CDR1 ENHRY and CDR2 SYGVKD. CDR3 bases: TGTGCCATCAGTGAGTCCCTGGGGCAGGCCCTTTCCTACGAGCAGTACTTC. Residues: CAISESLGQALSYEQYF.

The rearrangement uses TRBV5-1 and TRBJ2-7; the D is unclear. There are 13 residues in the CDR3. Trimming cost V 1 base and J 3 bases, with 8 bases left between them. Germline V gene data show CDR1 as SGHRS and CDR2 as YFSETQ. CDR3 nucleotide sequence: TGCGCCAGCAGCTTGCTAGGAGTCTACGAGCAGTACTTC. Translating gives CASSLLGVYEQYF.

The chain uses TRBV11-3 and TRBJ2-7; TRBD2 matches 11 bases. The germline CDR1 and CDR2 sequences are SGHNT and YENEEA. J lost 4 bases, V lost 5 bases, and 4 bases had no gene match. The CDR3 spans 14 residues. CDR3 sequence (DNA): TGTGCCAGCAGCGCACTAGCGGGAGTTTACGAGCAGTACTTC. It translates to CASSALAGVYEQYF.

The chain joins TRBV6-1 to TRBJ2-6, with D hard to call. Germline V lookup: CDR1 MNHNS, CDR2 SASEGT. Deletions cut 6 bases from V and 0 bases from J, with 9 bases between. CDR3 length equals 15 residues. CDR3 amino acids: CASRRVTSGANVLTF. Written as DNA, the CDR3 is TGTGCCAGCAGACGGGTGACCTCTGGGGCCAACGTCCTGACTTTC.

This clone was picked up one time. The rearrangement uses TRBV30 and TRBJ1-2; 7 bases agree with TRBD1. The germline V gene encodes CDR1 GTSNPN and CDR2 SVGIG (reference sequence). CDR3 size: 13 residues. The trim removed 3 bases at V and 7 bases at J, leaving 8 bases unmatched. The CDR3 nucleotides are TGTGCCTGGAGATTAGACAGGGTGGTTGGCTACACCTTC. Its protein product is CAWRLDRVVGYTF.

There are a few counts of this clone. The CDR3 protein is CASRATGLRATGELFF. CDR3 bases: TGTGCCAGCAGGGCAACGGGACTGAGAGCCACCGGGGAGCTGTTTTTT. The chain joins TRBV27 to TRBJ2-2; D is perhaps TRBD2 (6 bases). This CDR3 comprises 16 residues. In germline, CDR1 is MNHEY, CDR2 SMNVEV (reference sequence). Trimming took off 6 bases at V and 4 bases at J, with 18 bases between the two ends.

V gene TRBV18 combines with J gene TRBJ2-5, with 9 positions matching TRBD1. The CDR3 consists of 14 residues. Germline CDR1 is KGHSH and CDR2 is LQKENI. V shed 3 bases, J shed 4 bases, and the junction held 3 bases outside the gene matches. CDR3 sequence reads: CASSPGQGGETQYF. CDR3 coding DNA: TGTGCCAGCTCACCGGGACAGGGAGGAGAGACCCAGTACTTC.

J is TRBJ2-5 and V is TRBV7-3, with D maybe TRBD2 (6 bases). The CDR3 is made up of 14 amino acids. Germline V gene data show CDR1 as SGHTA and CDR2 as FQGTGA. Trimming stripped 3 bases from V and 5 bases from J, with 13 bases between. Written as DNA, the CDR3 is TGTGCCAGCAGCTTGAGTAGCGGATCGGAGACCCAGTACTTC. Translation: CASSLSSGSETQYF.

For the CDR3, the DNA is TGCAGCGTTGGGGGACAGGGGGCGAACACTGAAGCTTTCTTT. Protein sequence: CSVGGQGANTEAFF. The V and J genes are TRBV29-1 and TRBJ1-1; 12 bases are shared with TRBD1. Trimming cost V 4 bases and J 1 base; bases outside gene matches: 1. The CDR3 has 14 amino acids. Per germline, CDR1 SQVTM and CDR2 ANQGSEA.

The chain is built from TRBV5-5 and TRBJ2-7; tentative D call: TRBD1 (6 bases). Germline-derived CDR1 and CDR2 are SGHKS and YYEKEE (reference sequence). The length of the CDR3 is 12 residues. Trimming took 1 base from V and 7 from J, leaving 9 bases between them. The DNA of the CDR3 is TGTGCCAGCAGCTTGCCGGGGACAGAGCAGTACTTC. This gives the protein CASSLPGTEQYF.

This clone was picked up many times. This rearrangement joins TRBV14 to TRBJ2-7, with TRBD1 as a possible D gene (6 bases). The V end was cut by 3 bases, the J end by 2 bases, with 8 bases between. The CDR3 runs to 13 residues. Looked up from germline, CDR1 is SGHDN and CDR2 is FVKESK. The CDR3, as DNA: TGTGCCAGCAGCCAGCAGGGGACCTACGAGCAGTACTTC. Protein product: CASSQQGTYEQYF.

V is TRBV7-9 and J is TRBJ2-3, with D possibly being TRBD2 (7 bases). Germline V gene data show CDR1 as SEHNR and CDR2 as FQNEAQ (reference sequence). The CDR3 contains 19 residues. The V end was cut by 5 bases, the J end by 1 base, with 25 bases between. In DNA form, the CDR3 reads TGTGCCAGCAGCCATTGGACTATGCGGGGGCCTCTACGCACAGATACGCAGTATTTT. Translation gives CASSHWTMRGPLRTDTQYF.

The CDR3 coding sequence is TGCGCCAGCAGCTTGGGGACAGGGAAGGTAGAGCCCCAGCATTTT. Protein: CASSLGTGKVEPQHF. The chain links TRBV5-1 to TRBJ1-5, with TRBD1 matching 8 bases. Trimming removed 0 bases from V and 8 bases from J; junction bases left unmatched: 7. This CDR3 is 15 amino acids long. Germline CDR1 and CDR2: SGHRS and YFSETQ.

This sequence joins TRBV7-2 and TRBJ1-5, with 7 bases fitting TRBD1. This CDR3 region has 14 residues. Trimming removed 3 bases from V and 4 bases from J; junction bases left unmatched: 3. Looked up from germline, CDR1 is SGHTA and CDR2 is FQGNSA. For the CDR3, the DNA is TGTGCCAGCAGCTTGACAGGGAGTAATCAGCCCCAGCATTTT. It specifies CASSLTGSNQPQHF.

V is TRBV6-1 and J is TRBJ1-2; the match to TRBD1 covers 7 bases. Germline V CDR1 and CDR2: MNHNS, SASEGT. V gave up 5 bases and J gave up 8 bases; unmatched junction bases: 14. This CDR3 is 15 amino acids long. The CDR3 nucleotides are TGTGCCAGCAGTCCCCAGGGGGGCGTTCCCCTGGGCTACACCTTC. Translation gives CASSPQGGVPLGYTF.

This chain uses TRBV15 with TRBJ2-3; D is uncertain. The CDR3 length is 15 residues. The germline CDR1 and CDR2 sequences are LNHNV and YYDKDF (reference sequence). V was clipped by 3 bases and J by 2 bases, with 12 bases between them. The CDR3 DNA reads TGTGCCACCAGCAGGACAAACCTTCTCACAGATACGCAGTATTTT. Translated, it gives CATSRTNLLTDTQYF.

This sequence joins TRBV7-2 and TRBJ1-2; unclear D gene. The CDR3 contains 13 residues. Between the trimmed V and J ends, which lost 5 bases and 3 bases, there was a span of 10 bases. CDR1 and CDR2 from the germline V gene are SGHTA and FQGNSA. The CDR3 is CASSPQSDYGYTF. CDR3 bases: TGTGCCAGCAGCCCACAGTCGGACTATGGCTACACCTTC.

This clone was detected a few times. The chain links TRBV6-1 to TRBJ2-7, with 10 bases fitting TRBD1. Germline CDR1 MNHNS, CDR2 SASEGT. J lost 4 bases, V lost 2 bases, and 11 bases had no gene match. The CDR3 is 17 residues long. The CDR3 sequence is CASSEIFGGDRGYEQYF. CDR3 nucleotide sequence: TGTGCCAGCAGTGAAATCTTCGGGGGGGACAGGGGATACGAGCAGTACTTC.

V is TRBV7-8 and J is TRBJ1-1; possibly TRBD1 for D (5 bases). V was trimmed by 3 bases and J by 2 bases, leaving 7 bases between them. Germline lookup yields CDR1 SGHVS and CDR2 FQNEAQ. The CDR3 contains 13 residues. CDR3 loop: CASSLTVNTEAFF. In DNA form, the CDR3 reads TGTGCCAGCAGCTTGACAGTTAACACTGAAGCTTTCTTT.

The chain is built from TRBV5-6 and TRBJ2-7; 8 bases match TRBD1. Germline V gene lookup returns CDR1 SGHDT and CDR2 YYEEEE. Trimming at V came to 6 bases and at J to 2 bases, leaving 4 bases not matched to a gene. CDR3 length equals 13 residues. This chain's CDR3 is CASTGTGTYEQYF. CDR3 sequence (DNA): TGTGCCAGCACCGGGACAGGAACCTACGAGCAGTACTTC.

The chain joins TRBV7-2 to TRBJ1-5; D gene uncertain. CDR1 and CDR2 from the germline V gene are SGHTA and FQGNSA. This CDR3 is 13 amino acids long. V lost 3 bases to trimming and J lost 7 bases, with 10 bases between them. CDR3 sequence reads: CASSLDGEQPQHF. The CDR3 coding sequence is TGTGCCAGCAGCTTGGACGGGGAGCAGCCCCAGCATTTT. Full variable domain (remainder filled in from reference TRBV7-2 and TRBJ1-5): GAGVSQSPSNKVTEKGKDVELRCDPISGHTALYWYRQSLGQGLEFLIYFQGNSAPDKSGLPSDRFSAERTGGSVSTLTIQRTQQEDSAVYLCASSLDGEQPQHFGDGTRLSIL.

The chain links TRBV19 to TRBJ2-2, with TRBD2 identical over 9 bases. The CDR3 sequence is 17 residues long. Losses at the gene ends were 5 bases for V and 6 bases for J; bases not matched to a gene: 13. Germline CDR1 and CDR2: LNHDA and SQIVND (reference sequence). The CDR3 protein is CASSFGGRAYFPGELFF. The CDR3 DNA reads TGTGCCAGTAGTTTCGGCGGGAGGGCCTATTTCCCCGGGGAGCTGTTTTTT.

The chain links TRBV6-5 to TRBJ2-1; D is perhaps TRBD2 (7 bases). The germline V and J ends were trimmed by 0 bases and 11 bases, with 14 bases remaining between them. The CDR3 loop spans 14 amino acids. Germline V CDR1 and CDR2: MNHEY, SVGAGI. The CDR3 reads CASSYSTGGFQQFF. The CDR3, as DNA: TGTGCCAGCAGTTACTCGACGGGGGGCTTCCAGCAGTTCTTC.

V and J are TRBV6-5 and TRBJ2-7, with 9 bases that match TRBD2. The CDR3 sequence is 14 residues long. The germline V gene encodes CDR1 MNHEY and CDR2 SVGAGI. Trimming at V came to 6 bases and at J to 3 bases, leaving 6 bases not matched to a gene. Here the CDR3 DNA reads TGTGCCAGCAGAATAGCGGGAGAAGGCTACGAGCAGTACTTC. This sequence encodes CASRIAGEGYEQYF.

This clone has only one observation. J is TRBJ2-7 and V is TRBV29-1; D is possibly TRBD2 (6 bases). Trimming left V 6 bases short and J 3 bases short, with 15 bases between. Germline V gene lookup returns CDR1 SQVTM and CDR2 ANQGSEA. The CDR3 contains 13 residues. CDR3 nucleotide sequence: TGCAGCGTCCTCCGGGGAGGTGGCTACGAGCAGTACTTC. The encoded protein is CSVLRGGGYEQYF.

The V gene is TRBV7-3, the J gene TRBJ2-5, with unresolved D. The germline V gene encodes CDR1 SGHTA and CDR2 FQGTGA. Trimming took 0 bases from V and 4 from J, leaving 9 bases between them. CDR3 length equals 14 residues. The CDR3 protein is CASSLTQVSETQYF. CDR3 bases: TGTGCCAGCAGCTTAACCCAGGTGTCAGAGACCCAGTACTTC.

This clone was observed a few times. The CDR3: CAWTAGSRGTYEQYF. CDR3 bases: TGTGCCTGGACCGCCGGGTCCAGGGGGACCTACGAGCAGTACTTC. V and J are TRBV30 and TRBJ2-7; 7 nucleotides line up with TRBD1. V shed 4 bases and J 2 bases; nucleotides not matched to a gene: 11. The CDR3 extends over 15 amino acids. In germline, CDR1 is GTSNPN, CDR2 SVGIG (reference sequence).

The rearrangement links TRBV5-1 to TRBJ1-1; D call uncertain. CDR1 and CDR2 from the germline V gene are SGHRS and YFSETQ. The CDR3 spans 13 residues. Trimming stripped 0 bases from V and 2 bases from J, with 5 bases between. CDR3 protein: CASSLEHNTEAFF. DNA for the CDR3: TGCGCCAGCAGCTTGGAACATAACACTGAAGCTTTCTTT.

V usage is TRBV5-6 and J usage is TRBJ2-3; no definite D call. The CDR3 runs 13 residues. CDR1 and CDR2 (germline): SGHDT, YYEEEE. V lost 3 bases and J 6 bases, leaving 11 bases between the germline ends. Written as DNA, the CDR3 is TGTGCCAGCAGCTCAACTGCCTCGGATACGCAGTATTTT. Its protein is CASSSTASDTQYF.

In this sample, this clone turned up a few times. The V gene is TRBV4-1, the J gene TRBJ2-7; D not resolved. Germline-derived CDR1 and CDR2 are MGHRA and YSYEKL. V lost 1 base and J lost 4, with 11 bases in between. The CDR3 is made up of 14 amino acids. In DNA, the CDR3 is TGCGCCAGCAGCCAAGTAAGTAAGGAGTACGAGCAGTACTTC. Translated, it gives CASSQVSKEYEQYF.

The chain is built from TRBV5-1 and TRBJ1-4; 11 bases agree with TRBD1. CDR3 length equals 15 residues. The trim removed 4 bases at V and 8 bases at J, leaving 7 bases unmatched. Germline assignment: CDR1 SGHRS and CDR2 YFSETQ. The CDR3 sequence is CASSPGGQGDEKLFF. CDR3 bases: TGCGCCAGCAGCCCTGGGGGACAGGGGGACGAAAAACTGTTTTTT.